This paragraph reports one T cell receptor (beta chain). Its antigen is as yet unknown. This CDR3 has 13 residues. The V gene's germline CDR1 is SGHTA and CDR2 FQGNSA. J gave up 6 bases and V 6 bases, and 5 bases lay outside the gene matches. This entry belongs to a study of cytomegalovirus exposure and HLA in healthy donors. Study-wide context: Later, an analysis reported that the 120 or so validation repertoires had used the same platform as the roughly 660 first-cohort repertoires.

Study-wide results and caveats: According to a later analysis, TCR clusters from the first cohort tended to co-occur in the 90 to 150 validation repertoires. With high specificity and sensitivity, the classifier reportedly diagnosed cytomegalovirus status.

The donors formed part of the 120-subject validation cohort, distinct from the roughly 600-subject first cohort. Repertoires were generated with immunoSEQ multiplex PCR, while TCRdb's copy carries only in-frame clones and drops some. The table includes roughly 130,000 clones, 70% to 90% detected once. Sequencing was done on a sample of PBMCs. This receptor was taken from a man aged 18 to 29 in good health and CMV-seronegative. The chain recombines TRBV7-2 with TRBJ2-3; 8 bases align to TRBD1. CDR3 loop: CASRTGVRDTQYF. In nucleotides, the CDR3 is TGTGCCAGCAGGACAGGGGTGAGGGATACGCAGTATTTT.